Listed here are 28 T cell receptor beta chains from one sample, sequenced in a study of blood T cell repertoires in COVID-19. Repertoires were generated with immunoSEQ multiplex PCR, while TCRdb's copy carries only in-frame clones and drops some. This table holds 240,000 or so clones, more than 75% found once. Sample: peripheral blood. The receptors were sampled from a woman in her thirties or forties who had recovered from COVID-19.

This CDR3 reads CAWVRAAGELFF. The CDR3 nucleotides read TGTGCCTGGGTGAGGGCAGCCGGGGAGCTGTTTTTT. V is TRBV30 and J is TRBJ2-2; maybe TRBD2 (5 bases). The CDR3 totals 12 residues. The germline CDR1 and CDR2 sequences are GTSNPN and SVGIG (reference sequence). Trimming shortened V by 5 bases and J by 6 bases, and 10 bases separated the two germline ends.

Note on this clone: At the DNA level, this CDR3 is encoded by other sequences in the same sample as well. This chain joins TRBV7-6 and TRBJ1-3; possible D gene TRBD1, 6 bases. V was pared by 1 base and J by 1 base, with 8 bases between. This CDR3 comprises 15 residues. Per the germline V gene, CDR1 is SGHVS and CDR2 is FNYEAQ. As DNA, the CDR3 is TGTGCCAGCAGCTTAGGCAGGGGATCTGGAAACACCATATATTTT. Amino acid sequence: CASSLGRGSGNTIYF.

This rearrangement joins TRBV18 to TRBJ2-7; 11 bases line up with TRBD2. Germline-derived CDR1 and CDR2 are KGHSH and LQKENI. V was pared by 5 bases and J by 4 bases, with 10 bases of the junction left unmatched. The CDR3 has 16 amino acids. CDR3 DNA sequence: TGTGCCAGCTCAAGGGGACTAGCGGACCCCAGATACGAGCAGTACGTC. It yields the protein CASSRGLADPRYEQYV.

This clone was counted once. The sample contains more than one DNA sequence encoding this CDR3. V usage is TRBV24-1 and J usage is TRBJ2-2; D perhaps matches TRBD2 (5 bases). Germline CDR1 and CDR2: KGHDR and SFDVKD. With 9 bases removed from V and 5 bases from J, the gap between germline ends came to 21 bases. The CDR3 totals 16 residues. CDR3 sequence: CATRGWAGGRTGELFF. The DNA for the CDR3 is TGTGCCACCCGTGGGTGGGCAGGCGGGCGGACCGGGGAGCTGTTTTTT.

The chain has TRBV21-1 and TRBJ2-3; the table's D gene call, TRBD1, was not cross checked with the DNA. TRBV21-1 is reported as a pseudogene. The CDR3 totals 22 residues. The CDR3 region has the DNA TGTGCCAGCAGCAAAGGGGGCAGGGGGGCCCGCAGGGGGCTTACACGGGGAGATACGCAGTATTTT. It encodes CASSKGGRGARRGLTRGDTQYF.

The chain joins TRBV10-3 to TRBJ2-2; 11 positions agree with TRBD2. The CDR3 contains 15 residues. Germline CDR1 and CDR2: ENHRY and SYGVKD. J was trimmed by 4 bases and V by 6 bases; bases with no gene match: 4. CDR3 sequence reads: CAISAGLAGTGELFF. The CDR3 DNA is TGTGCCATCAGCGCCGGACTAGCGGGCACCGGGGAGCTGTTTTTT.

The V call is TRBV7-9, the J call TRBJ2-1; D gene unclear. The ends were cut back, 5 bases at V and 2 bases at J, with 10 bases in the middle. The germline gives CDR1 SEHNR, CDR2 FQNEAQ (reference sequence). The CDR3 sequence is 14 residues long. CDR3 DNA: TGTGCCAGCAGCCCCCCCAGTGCCTACAATGAGCAGTTCTTC. Translation: CASSPPSAYNEQFF.

The chain uses TRBV28 and TRBJ2-7, with 11 bases identical to TRBD2. The CDR3 has 17 residues. J gave up 0 bases and V 3 bases, and 7 bases lay outside the gene matches. Germline V CDR1 and CDR2: MDHEN, SYDVKM. The CDR3 loop reads CASSFPGLAVGSYEQYF. For the CDR3, the DNA is TGTGCCAGCAGTTTCCCGGGACTAGCGGTGGGCTCCTACGAGCAGTACTTC.

The gene calls are TRBV30 and TRBJ2-5, with 10 bases identical to TRBD2. V lost 3 bases to trimming and J lost 8 bases; unmatched junction nucleotides: 9. This CDR3 is 14 amino acids long. The germline CDR1 and CDR2 sequences are GTSNPN and SVGIG (reference sequence). As DNA, the CDR3 is TGTGCCTGGAGCCTGGGGCTAGCGGGAGTTACCCAGTACTTC. Protein product: CAWSLGLAGVTQYF.

This chain links TRBV18 with TRBJ2-7, with D tentatively TRBD2 (6 bases). The CDR3 loop spans 15 amino acids. Germline CDR1 and CDR2: KGHSH and LQKENI. Trimming removed 0 bases from V and 2 bases from J, with 11 bases in between. The CDR3 region has the DNA TGTGCCAGCTCACCACCGGGGGGAGACACCTACGAGCAGTACTTC. Protein sequence: CASSPPGGDTYEQYF.

This sequence joins TRBV5-5 and TRBJ2-7; 9 bases are a match to TRBD2. This CDR3 region has 17 residues. Germline V lookup: CDR1 SGHKS, CDR2 YYEKEE (reference sequence). The J segment lost 0 bases and the V segment lost 4 bases, leaving 11 bases of the junction unmatched. This CDR3 is CASSLRVAGVPSYEQYF. DNA of the CDR3: TGTGCCAGCAGCCTCAGGGTAGCGGGAGTCCCCTCCTACGAGCAGTACTTC.

V usage is TRBV30 and J usage is TRBJ2-1, with 8 positions matching TRBD2. This CDR3 region has 13 residues. Trimming at V came to 2 bases and at J to 7 bases, leaving 4 bases not matched to a gene. Germline CDR1 is GTSNPN and CDR2 is SVGIG (reference sequence). The CDR3 DNA is TGTGCCTGGAGTAGCGGGAGTAGGAATGAGCAGTTCTTC. This translates into CAWSSGSRNEQFF.

The chain recombines TRBV7-2 with TRBJ2-7; weak D call: TRBD2 (6 bases). CDR1 SGHTA and CDR2 FQGNSA come from the germline V gene. Trimming stripped 5 bases from V and 3 bases from J, with 17 bases between. This CDR3 spans 15 amino acids. The CDR3 here is CASSPTRDSRYEQYF. CDR3 nucleotide sequence: TGTGCCAGCAGCCCTACCCGGGACTCCCGCTACGAGCAGTACTTC. The complete variable domain, with remaining parts taken from reference TRBV7-2 and TRBJ2-7, reads GAGVSQSPSNKVTEKGKDVELRCDPISGHTALYWYRQSLGQGLEFLIYFQGNSAPDKSGLPSDRFSAERTGGSVSTLTIQRTQQEDSAVYLCASSPTRDSRYEQYFGPGTRLTVT.

The J gene is TRBJ1-2, the V gene TRBV4-3; 8 nucleotides align to TRBD1. Germline values: CDR1 LGHNA, CDR2 YSLEER. J was trimmed by 1 base and V by 5 bases; bases with no gene match: 6. This CDR3 has 15 amino acids. CDR3 sequence (DNA): TGCGCCAGCAGCACCCAGGGGGCGCGTAACTATGGCTACACCTTC. Residues: CASSTQGARNYGYTF.

The rearrangement uses TRBV25-1 and TRBJ1-3; no firm D call. V lost 1 base, J lost 4 bases, and 2 bases lay in between. CDR1 is MGHDK and CDR2 is SYGVNS in the germline V gene. This CDR3 is built from 12 residues. CDR3 sequence reads: CASSESGNTIYF. In DNA form, the CDR3 reads TGTGCCAGCAGTGAATCGGGAAACACCATATATTTT.

V usage is TRBV9 and J usage is TRBJ2-3; 9 nucleotides match TRBD2. CDR3 size: 16 residues. From germline, CDR1 is SGDLS and CDR2 YYNGEE. V was clipped by 0 bases and J by 3 bases; unmatched bases: 5. The CDR3 sequence is CASSVGAGGRTDTQYF. The CDR3 bases are TGTGCCAGCAGCGTAGGGGCGGGAGGGCGAACAGATACGCAGTATTTT.

V usage is TRBV5-1 and J usage is TRBJ2-1; a possible D gene is TRBD1 (6 bases). Trimming took off 6 bases at V and 8 bases at J, with 21 bases between the two ends. Per the germline V gene, CDR1 is SGHRS and CDR2 is YFSETQ. The CDR3 loop spans 15 amino acids. DNA for the CDR3: TGCGCCAGCAATCCCGGTGGGGGCACCGGCGATGAGCAGTTCTTC. The encoded protein is CASNPGGGTGDEQFF.

In the case of this clone: This CDR3 is also generated by other DNA sequences in the sample. J is TRBJ2-5 and V is TRBV7-2, with a possible D match to TRBD2 (6 bases). This CDR3 region has 12 residues. V dropped 6 bases and J dropped 4 bases, with 9 bases sitting between them. Germline CDR1 and CDR2: SGHTA and FQGNSA. CDR3 region: CASSPGLETQYF. Written as DNA, the CDR3 is TGTGCCAGCAGTCCGGGACTAGAGACCCAGTACTTC.

This chain joins TRBV21-1 and TRBJ2-7; TRBD2 is the table's D call, not checked against the DNA. TRBV21-1 has pseudogene status. The CDR3 covers 15 residues. The DNA for the CDR3 is TGTGCCAGCAGCAAAGCGCAGTCAGTGGCTAGAGGGCAGTACTTC. The encoded protein is CASSKAQSVARGQYF.

This clone appeared a single time. The chain couples TRBV19 to TRBJ1-5, with a possible D match to TRBD1 (6 bases). Germline values: CDR1 LNHDA, CDR2 SQIVND (reference sequence). The CDR3 sequence is 13 residues long. Trimming took 11 bases from V and 7 from J, leaving 18 bases between them. The CDR3 is CAGGGRVWQPQHF. The CDR3 DNA is TGTGCCGGGGGGGGCAGGGTATGGCAGCCCCAGCATTTT.

A single count supports this clone. The CDR3 sequence: CASSPGLAGPGTDTQYF. DNA for the CDR3: TGTGCCAGCAGCCCAGGACTCGCGGGCCCCGGCACAGATACGCAGTATTTT. This chain links TRBV9 with TRBJ2-3, with a weak D call TRBD2 (5 bases). V was shortened by 4 bases and J by 1 base, with 19 bases between the two germline ends. Germline V gives CDR1 SGDLS, CDR2 YYNGEE. This CDR3 has 17 amino acids.

The chain uses TRBV15 and TRBJ2-7, with TRBD2 identical over 10 bases. Germline V gene sequence: CDR1 LNHNV, CDR2 YYDKDF (reference sequence). Trimming took 5 bases from V and 2 from J; bases not matched to a gene: 6. The CDR3 runs 15 residues. As DNA, the CDR3 is TGTGCCACCAGCGCAGGACTAGCGGATGCCTACGAGCAGTACTTC. Protein: CATSAGLADAYEQYF. Full variable domain (missing parts from reference TRBV15 and TRBJ2-7): DAMVIQNPRYQVTQFGKPVTLSCSQTLNHNVMYWYQQKSSQAPKLLFHYYDKDFNNEADTPDNFQSRRPNTSFCFLDIRSPGLGDTAMYLCATSAGLADAYEQYFGPGTRLTVT.

The chain employs TRBV5-1 and TRBJ1-2; the D is unclear. The CDR3 loop spans 13 amino acids. CDR1 and CDR2 (germline): SGHRS, YFSETQ. V dropped 0 bases and J dropped 8 bases, with 11 bases sitting between them. The CDR3 nucleotides read TGCGCCAGCAGCTTGGCCGCCGGAGGGGGCTACACCTTC. Residues: CASSLAAGGGYTF.

This sequence joins TRBV28 and TRBJ2-7, with D perhaps matching TRBD2 (7 bases). The CDR3 covers 15 residues. V lost 8 bases and J 3 bases, leaving 20 bases between the germline ends. Germline V gives CDR1 MDHEN, CDR2 SYDVKM. This chain's CDR3 is CASVEGGGSRYEQYF. DNA for the CDR3: TGTGCCAGCGTCGAGGGGGGCGGGAGTCGCTACGAGCAGTACTTC.

The rearrangement joins TRBV25-1 to TRBJ2-7; tentatively, D is TRBD2 (5 bases). Germline lookup yields CDR1 MGHDK and CDR2 SYGVNS. The CDR3 length is 12 residues. Trimming cost V 6 bases and J 6 bases, with 12 bases left between them. The CDR3 DNA is TGTGCCAGCAGGCGGGCTCGGGGCGAGCAGTACTTC. Translating gives CASRRARGEQYF.

Points on this clone: Other DNA sequences in this specimen translate into the identical CDR3. The chain has TRBV7-2 and TRBJ2-5; 10 bases agree with TRBD2. The CDR3 loop spans 17 amino acids. With V trimmed by 1 base and J by 5 bases, 10 bases remained unmatched. Per germline, CDR1 SGHTA and CDR2 FQGNSA. This CDR3 reads CASSLGGLAGVGETQYF. The CDR3 DNA reads as TGTGCCAGCAGCTTAGGGGGGCTAGCGGGAGTCGGGGAGACCCAGTACTTC.

This chain connects TRBV9 to TRBJ1-2, with 10 bases identical to TRBD1. The CDR3 is 15 residues long. J gave up 2 bases and V 0 bases, and 1 base lay outside the gene matches. Germline CDR1 and CDR2: SGDLS and YYNGEE. Here the CDR3 reads CASSVGGQGNYGYTF. The CDR3 nucleotides read TGTGCCAGCAGCGTAGGGGGACAGGGGAACTATGGCTACACCTTC.

The V call is TRBV5-5, the J call TRBJ2-7, with D maybe TRBD1 (6 bases). This CDR3 has 14 residues. Trimming shortened V by 4 bases and J by 2 bases, and 13 bases separated the two germline ends. Germline CDR1 reads SGHKS; CDR2 reads YYEKEE (reference sequence). CDR3 nucleotides: TGTGCCAGCAGCATCCGACAGGCCGCCTACGAGCAGTACTTC. Translating gives CASSIRQAAYEQYF.